This TCR beta chain stems from a study of regulatory T cells in long-lasting Graves disease. The study's findings and limits: Persistent cases of Graves' showed reduced TCR diversity relative to newly diagnosed patients.

In germline, CDR1 is SGHAT, CDR2 FQNNGV. The CDR3 is 13 residues long. Combining iRepertoire HTBI primers with Arm-PCR of CDR3 regions, the authors built TCR beta libraries. TCRdb independently ran MiXCR on the multiplex PCR reads; one entry per CDR3 protein. The sample records roughly 470,000 distinct CDR3 sequences, less than 25% being singletons. This clonotype was counted many times. Its specificity is not known. Germline and junction disagree at one end, which may indicate a read error. Time point of the sample: persistent/refractory GD, antithyroid drugs over 5 years with positive TRAb. After RNA was extracted from PBMCs, the TCR library was made from it. Under American Thyroid Association guidelines, Graves' disease was diagnosed.

The rearrangement uses TRBV11-2 and TRBJ1-2; 7 bases map to TRBD1. This TCR derives from a female donor with Graves disease. The sequences come from peripheral blood mononuclear cells (PBMCs), collected when the disease was refractory, from a patient treated with antithyroid drugs. The CDR3 protein is CASSLEQGFDYTF. CDR3 sequence (DNA): TGTGCCAGCAGCCTAGAACAGGGGTTTGACTACACCTTC.